Below are 14 T cell receptor beta chains sequenced from a single sample in a study of Ad26.COV2.S vaccination and SARS-CoV-2 variants. The method was immunoSEQ multiplex PCR; TCRdb's version includes in-frame clones alone and lacks a portion of them. The sample records roughly 150,000 clones, 75% to 90% being singletons. Sequenced material: peripheral blood, taken after recovery from COVID-19. Source of these receptors: a human donor who had recovered from COVID-19.

The chain couples TRBV7-8 to TRBJ2-1, with D perhaps TRBD2 (6 bases). The CDR3 contains 17 residues. V lost 1 base and J 3 bases, leaving 16 bases between the germline ends. The germline gives CDR1 SGHVS, CDR2 FQNEAQ. This CDR3 reads CASSLVVAGLLYNEQFF. CDR3 bases: TGTGCCAGCAGCTTAGTGGTTGCCGGACTACTCTACAATGAGCAGTTCTTC.

There are a few counts of this clone. The chain has TRBV28 and TRBJ1-1; unclear D gene. V was trimmed by 6 bases and J by 7 bases, leaving 12 bases between them. The V gene's germline CDR1 is MDHEN and CDR2 SYDVKM. This CDR3 spans 12 amino acids. The CDR3 protein is CASSRLAFEAFF. The DNA of the CDR3 is TGTGCCAGCAGCCGTCTCGCCTTTGAAGCTTTCTTT.

The gene calls are TRBV5-1 and TRBJ1-3; D might be TRBD1 (5 bases). Germline lookup yields CDR1 SGHRS and CDR2 YFSETQ. V was trimmed by 3 bases and J by 0 bases, leaving 10 bases between them. This CDR3 region has 15 residues. The CDR3 DNA is TGCGCCAGCAGCTACGGGGGTGTCTCTGGAAACACCATATATTTT. Its translation is CASSYGGVSGNTIYF.

This clone was recorded once. The chain's CDR3 is CASSPGQTPNEKLFF. The CDR3 region has the DNA TGTGCCAGCAGCCCCGGACAGACCCCCAATGAAAAACTGTTTTTT. The chain joins TRBV9 to TRBJ1-4; perhaps TRBD1 as D (6 bases). Between the trimmed V and J ends, which lost 4 bases and 5 bases, there was a span of 15 bases. CDR1 and CDR2 from the germline V gene are SGDLS and YYNGEE. The CDR3 runs to 15 residues.

The chain carries TRBV7-9 and TRBJ2-7; no definite D call. Germline assignment: CDR1 SEHNR and CDR2 FQNEAQ (reference sequence). Deletions cut 5 bases from V and 3 bases from J, with 8 bases between. This CDR3 is built from 12 residues. CDR3 coding DNA: TGTGCCAGCAGCCAGACACTCTACGAGCAGTACTTC. Translated, it gives CASSQTLYEQYF.

This clone showed up just a few times. This chain links TRBV15 with TRBJ2-1; either TRBD1 or TRBD2 may fit D (5 bases each). V was pared by 3 bases and J by 7 bases, with 10 bases between. CDR1 and CDR2 (germline): LNHNV, YYDKDF (reference sequence). The CDR3 has 13 residues. The CDR3 sequence: CATSSGTGNEQFF. CDR3 coding DNA: TGTGCCACCAGCAGCGGGACGGGGAATGAGCAGTTCTTC.

V gene TRBV28 combines with J gene TRBJ1-4, with D hard to call. In germline, CDR1 is MDHEN, CDR2 SYDVKM. V lost 5 bases and J lost 6, with 4 bases in between. The CDR3 length is 11 residues. The CDR3 bases are TGTGCCAGCAGTGCCTATGAAAAACTGTTTTTT. Its translation is CASSAYEKLFF.

V and J are TRBV14 and TRBJ1-1; TRBD1 agrees at 8 bases. Unmatched junction bases numbered 8, after V lost 1 base and J lost 4 bases. In germline, CDR1 is SGHDN, CDR2 FVKESK. This CDR3 spans 16 amino acids. CDR3 in DNA: TGTGCCAGCAGCCAAGTGGCAGGGGGCCGGGCCACTGAAGCTTTCTTT. This codes for CASSQVAGGRATEAFF.

This CDR3 reads CASSLRRGPSLWETQYF. CDR3 nucleotides: TGTGCCAGCAGCCTACGCCGGGGCCCCTCCCTCTGGGAGACCCAGTACTTC. The chain recombines TRBV7-2 with TRBJ2-5; D is tentatively TRBD1 or TRBD2 (5 bases each). The CDR3 is 17 residues long. With 5 bases removed from V and 5 bases from J, the gap between germline ends came to 24 bases. The germline V gene encodes CDR1 SGHTA and CDR2 FQGNSA.

This chain links TRBV7-2 with TRBJ2-1; 7 bases align to TRBD2. Trimming took 1 base from V and 4 from J; bases not matched to a gene: 1. This CDR3 is 14 amino acids long. The germline gives CDR1 SGHTA, CDR2 FQGNSA. CDR3 nucleotides: TGTGCCAGCAGCTTAGGAGCGGGATACAATGAGCAGTTCTTC. Protein: CASSLGAGYNEQFF.

V and J are TRBV3-1 (or the pseudogene TRBV3-2) and TRBJ2-4, with a tentative D call TRBD2 (5 bases). This CDR3 spans 15 amino acids. The germline V and J ends were trimmed by 1 base and 6 bases, with 13 bases remaining between them. CDR1 and CDR2 from the germline V gene are LGHDT and YNNKEL (reference sequence). The CDR3 region has the DNA TGTGCCAGCAGCCAAGCCCAAGCGGTGAGAAACATTCAGTACTTC. It encodes CASSQAQAVRNIQYF.

This chain connects TRBV6-1 to TRBJ1-5, with 7 bases identical to TRBD1. Unmatched junction bases numbered 11, after V lost 3 bases and J lost 9 bases. The CDR3 spans 15 residues. Per the germline V gene, CDR1 is MNHNS and CDR2 is SASEGT. CDR3 in amino acids: CASSEFRDSFTPQHF. In DNA form, the CDR3 reads TGTGCCAGCAGTGAGTTCCGGGACAGCTTTACGCCCCAGCATTTT.

The chain uses TRBV28 and TRBJ1-5, with D possibly being TRBD1 (5 bases). The V end lost 3 bases, the J end lost 4 bases, and 13 bases lay between the germline ends. This CDR3 spans 15 amino acids. Germline CDR1 is MDHEN and CDR2 is SYDVKM. The CDR3 sequence is CASSFSGTGNQPQHF. As DNA, the CDR3 is TGTGCCAGCAGTTTTTCAGGGACGGGTAATCAGCCCCAGCATTTT.

This rearrangement joins TRBV11-2 to TRBJ1-2; 7 bases align to TRBD1. The junction had 8 bases not matched to a gene; V was cut back by 5 bases and J by 2 bases. The CDR3 is 15 amino acids. Germline assignment: CDR1 SGHAT and CDR2 FQNNGV. The DNA for the CDR3 is TGTGCCAGCAGCGCCGCAGGGGGGGCCAACTATGGCTACACCTTC. This gives the protein CASSAAGGANYGYTF. The full variable domain, completed using reference TRBV11-2 and TRBJ1-2, is EAGVAQSPRYKIIEKRQSVAFWCNPISGHATLYWYQQILGQGPKLLIQFQNNGVVDDSQLPKDRFSAERLKGVDSTLKIQPAKLEDSAVYLCASSAAGGANYGYTFGSGTRLTVV.